These 20 T cell receptor beta chains were all obtained from the same sample, sequenced in a study of blood T cell repertoires in COVID-19. Data came from immunoSEQ multiplex PCR; TCRdb stores just in-frame clones and leaves some out. Of about 360,000 clones in the sample, about 88% are singletons; the top ten hold less than 9%. Sequenced input: peripheral blood. The receptors stem from a woman aged 60 to 75 with COVID-19, enrolled during active disease.

This chain joins TRBV7-8 and TRBJ2-3, with 11 bases matching TRBD2. Germline CDR1 reads SGHVS; CDR2 reads FQNEAQ. CDR3 length: 17 amino acids. J was trimmed by 4 bases and V by 6 bases; bases with no gene match: 12. This CDR3 is CASSLRPTSGAPDTQYF. CDR3 coding DNA: TGTGCCAGCAGTTTAAGACCGACTAGCGGGGCCCCAGATACGCAGTATTTT.

CDR3 DNA sequence: TGTGCCAGCAGCCCAAATCCGGGACAGGGGCCCGGGGAGCTGTTTTTT. This encodes CASSPNPGQGPGELFF. The V gene is TRBV7-7, the J gene TRBJ2-2, with 10 bases matching TRBD1. Losses at the gene ends were 5 bases for V and 6 bases for J; bases not matched to a gene: 9. The CDR3 has 16 amino acids. Germline assignment: CDR1 SSHAT and CDR2 FNYEAQ (reference sequence).

This chain uses TRBV6-5 with TRBJ2-1, with D possibly being TRBD1 (6 bases). This CDR3 is 14 amino acids long. The V gene's germline CDR1 is MNHEY and CDR2 SVGAGI. Trimming took off 8 bases at V and 3 bases at J, with 14 bases between the two ends. Here the CDR3 DNA reads TGTGCCAGCCTACGGGACACCAACTACAATGAGCAGTTCTTC. Protein sequence: CASLRDTNYNEQFF.

The J gene is TRBJ1-1, the V gene TRBV10-3; TRBD1 might be the D (5 bases). Trimming removed 2 bases at V and 6 bases at J, with 16 bases between. The CDR3 consists of 15 residues. Germline values: CDR1 ENHRY, CDR2 SYGVKD. The CDR3 is CAISEPLAAGSEAFF. The CDR3 DNA is TGTGCCATCAGTGAGCCCCTGGCGGCAGGGTCTGAAGCTTTCTTT.

The table lists this clone with a count of one. The rearrangement links TRBV10-1 to TRBJ2-3, with a tentative D call TRBD2 (6 bases). This CDR3 comprises 15 residues. The V and J ends lost 0 bases and 6 bases respectively, with 13 bases between them. CDR1 WNHNN and CDR2 SYGVQD come from the germline V gene (reference sequence). The DNA for the CDR3 is TGCGCCAGCAGTGAGTCGATGGGAGGTGCTGATACGCAGTATTTT. This gives the protein CASSESMGGADTQYF.

The chain employs TRBV19 and TRBJ1-5; 8 bases align to TRBD1. The germline CDR1 and CDR2 sequences are LNHDA and SQIVND (reference sequence). V lost 11 bases to trimming and J lost 0 bases; unmatched junction nucleotides: 3. The CDR3 consists of 13 residues. Here the CDR3 DNA reads TGTGCCCGAGGACAGGGTAGCAATCAGCCCCAGCATTTT. This translates into CARGQGSNQPQHF.

The chain couples TRBV27 to TRBJ1-1; D is ambiguous. Per germline, CDR1 MNHEY and CDR2 SMNVEV (reference sequence). V lost 7 bases and J lost 1, with 13 bases in between. This CDR3 spans 14 amino acids. CDR3 DNA: TGTGCCAGCACCCCGATCGCGGGGAACACTGAAGCTTTCTTT. Amino acids: CASTPIAGNTEAFF.

V gene TRBV7-2 combines with J gene TRBJ1-2, with D maybe TRBD1 (6 bases). Trimming left V 3 bases short and J 5 bases short, with 19 bases between. Germline-derived CDR1 and CDR2 are SGHTA and FQGNSA. This CDR3 is built from 16 residues. CDR3 DNA: TGTGCCAGCAGCTTTAGTCGTTTGACAGGATCTTATGGCTACACCTTC. Its translation: CASSFSRLTGSYGYTF.

The V gene is TRBV6-5, the J gene TRBJ2-2, with 8 bases aligning to TRBD1. CDR3 length: 14 residues. The germline gives CDR1 MNHEY, CDR2 SVGAGI. Unmatched junction bases numbered 1, after V lost 6 bases and J lost 1 base. CDR3 DNA sequence: TGTGCCAGCAGCGGACAGGGGAACACCGGGGAGCTGTTTTTT. This gives the protein CASSGQGNTGELFF.

The chain recombines TRBV12-5 with TRBJ2-7; the match to TRBD2 covers 9 bases. This CDR3 comprises 15 residues. Trimming removed 5 bases from V and 2 bases from J; junction bases left unmatched: 7. Germline lookup yields CDR1 LGHNT and CDR2 FRNRAP. CDR3 coding DNA: TGTGCTAGTGGTCTACAGAGCGGGGGGCCCTACGAGCAGTACTTC. Protein product: CASGLQSGGPYEQYF.

This chain links TRBV7-2 with TRBJ2-1; 8 bases are a match to TRBD2. Germline V gives CDR1 SGHTA, CDR2 FQGNSA. The trim removed 5 bases at V and 7 bases at J, leaving 13 bases unmatched. The CDR3 runs to 16 residues. This CDR3 is CASSPNQIGGGNEQFF. CDR3 coding DNA: TGTGCCAGCAGCCCTAACCAGATCGGGGGGGGTAATGAGCAGTTCTTC.

This chain links TRBV7-3 with TRBJ2-1, with TRBD2 matching 14 bases. Germline V gene data show CDR1 as SGHTA and CDR2 as FQGTGA. V shed 2 bases, J shed 0 bases, and the junction held 6 bases outside the gene matches. The CDR3 has 19 amino acids. CDR3 region: CASSLYGLAGGFSYNEQFF. The CDR3 bases are TGTGCCAGCAGCTTATATGGACTAGCGGGGGGTTTCTCCTACAATGAGCAGTTCTTC.

This clone was observed a single time. This rearrangement joins TRBV12-3 or TRBV12-4 to TRBJ2-7; 7 bases map to TRBD1. Unmatched junction bases numbered 4, after V lost 5 bases and J lost 6 bases. The CDR3 totals 12 residues. The CDR3 is CASSLTGVEQYF. CDR3 sequence (DNA): TGTGCCAGCAGTCTTACAGGGGTCGAGCAGTACTTC.

The chain carries TRBV5-4 and TRBJ2-7; no definite D call. Germline V gene lookup returns CDR1 SGHNT and CDR2 YYREEE (reference sequence). The CDR3 runs 14 residues. Trimming left V 6 bases short and J 0 bases short, with 13 bases between. CDR3 nucleotide sequence: TGTGCCAGCACTCAAGACCGGAGCTCCTACGAGCAGTACTTC. Encoded protein: CASTQDRSSYEQYF.

V gene TRBV5-5 combines with J gene TRBJ2-6; D might be TRBD2 (5 bases). The V gene's germline CDR1 is SGHKS and CDR2 YYEKEE (reference sequence). The CDR3 totals 16 residues. V was cut by 0 bases and J by 3 bases, with 10 bases left in between. The CDR3 loop reads CASSLVWAGGANVLTF. Written as DNA, the CDR3 is TGTGCCAGCAGCTTGGTATGGGCGGGTGGGGCCAACGTCCTGACTTTC. Using reference TRBV5-5 and TRBJ2-6 for the parts outside the CDR3, the full variable domain is DAGVTQSPTHLIKTRGQQVTLRCSPISGHKSVSWYQQVLGQGPQFIFQYYEKEERGRGNFPDRFSARQFPNYSSELNVNALLLGDSALYLCASSLVWAGGANVLTFGAGSRLTVL.

V and J are TRBV9 and TRBJ2-3; tentative D call: TRBD1 (5 bases). This CDR3 comprises 14 residues. Trimming took 0 bases from V and 2 from J, leaving 7 bases between them. In germline, CDR1 is SGDLS, CDR2 YYNGEE. This CDR3 is CASSVEGDTDTQYF. CDR3 coding DNA: TGTGCCAGCAGCGTAGAAGGGGACACAGATACGCAGTATTTT.

V gene TRBV27 combines with J gene TRBJ1-2, with a possible D match to TRBD1 (5 bases). The CDR3 runs 12 residues. The V end was cut by 4 bases, the J end by 10 bases, with 13 bases between. The germline V gene encodes CDR1 MNHEY and CDR2 SMNVEV (reference sequence). The CDR3 nucleotides read TGTGCCAGCAGTTCCGCGCAGGGTACCTACACCTTC. It is translated as CASSSAQGTYTF.

The CDR3 nucleotides read TGTGCCAGCAGTTTTGAGGGCATCGAGCCCCAGCATTTT. This gives the protein CASSFEGIEPQHF. This sequence joins TRBV12-3 or TRBV12-4 and TRBJ1-5; D not certain. The CDR3 length is 13 residues. Trimming cost V 3 bases and J 8 bases, with 11 bases left between them.

The chain uses TRBV6-5 and TRBJ2-2; D call uncertain. CDR3 size: 12 residues. From germline, CDR1 is MNHEY and CDR2 SVGAGI. Trimming removed 3 bases at V and 6 bases at J, with 5 bases between. CDR3 sequence reads: CASSYAAGELFF. In nucleotides, the CDR3 is TGTGCCAGCAGTTATGCGGCCGGGGAGCTGTTTTTT.

The chain uses TRBV19 and TRBJ1-1, with D uncertain. V lost 4 bases, J lost 0 bases, and 6 bases lay in between. Germline-derived CDR1 and CDR2 are LNHDA and SQIVND (reference sequence). The CDR3 length is 13 residues. The CDR3 DNA reads as TGTGCCAGTAGTAGCAGTATGAACACTGAAGCTTTCTTT. Its translation is CASSSSMNTEAFF.